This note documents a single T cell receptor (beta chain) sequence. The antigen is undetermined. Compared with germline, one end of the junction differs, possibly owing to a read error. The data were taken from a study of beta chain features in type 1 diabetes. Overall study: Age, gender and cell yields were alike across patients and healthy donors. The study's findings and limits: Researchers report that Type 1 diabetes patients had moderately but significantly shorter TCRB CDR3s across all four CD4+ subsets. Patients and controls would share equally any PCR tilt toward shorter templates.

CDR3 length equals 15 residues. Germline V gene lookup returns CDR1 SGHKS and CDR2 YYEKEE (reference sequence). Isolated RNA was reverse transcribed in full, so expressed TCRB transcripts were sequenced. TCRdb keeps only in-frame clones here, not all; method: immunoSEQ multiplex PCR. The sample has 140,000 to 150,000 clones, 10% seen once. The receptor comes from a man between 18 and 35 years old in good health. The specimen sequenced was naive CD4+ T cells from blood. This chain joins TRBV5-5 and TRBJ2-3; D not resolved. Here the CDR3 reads CASRLDQVVTDTQYF. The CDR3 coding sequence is TGTGCCAGCAGATTGGATCAGGTTGTTACAGATACGCAGTATTTT.